The 15 T cell receptor beta chains reported below all come from one sample, sequenced in a study of T cells in Graves' hyperthyroidism and ophthalmopathy. TCR beta CDR3 region amplification was performed from RNA transcripts. A first-round RT-PCR of the TCR CDR3 used the HTBI primer set. TCRdb independently ran MiXCR on the multiplex PCR reads; one entry per CDR3 protein. The table shows approximately 48,000 distinct CDR3 sequences, with roughly 50% occurring only once. The sequencing sample was made of peripheral blood or thyroid tissue (not recorded which). These receptors came from a woman between 45 and 65 years old with Graves' hyperthyroidism.

This rearrangement joins TRBV7-6 to TRBJ2-7, with D possibly being TRBD2 (5 bases). The CDR3 loop spans 14 amino acids. Per germline, CDR1 SGHVS and CDR2 FNYEAQ. V lost 5 bases and J lost 0, with 11 bases in between. The CDR3 bases are TGTGCCAGCAGCGGGGAGTGGCCCTCCTACGAGCAGTACTTC. The encoded protein is CASSGEWPSYEQYF.

Note on this clonotype: The conserved closing phenylalanine or tryptophan is absent in this CDR3, likely reflecting a read error. This chain links TRBV10-3 with TRBJ1-2; D remains unclear. This CDR3 has 11 amino acids. Germline CDR1 ENHRY, CDR2 SYGVKD. DNA of the CDR3: TGTGCCAGCAGTCTGCGAGGTGGCTACACCCTC. It codes for CASSLRGGYTL.

This clonotype appeared many times. CDR3 sequence reads: CASSLFRGNTEAFF. For the CDR3, the DNA is TGTGCCAGCAGTTTATTTAGGGGGAACACTGAAGCTTTCTTT. The chain carries TRBV28 and TRBJ1-1; perhaps TRBD1 as D (5 bases). CDR1 MDHEN and CDR2 SYDVKM come from the germline V gene. V lost 1 base to trimming and J lost 1 base, with 7 bases between them. CDR3 length equals 14 residues. The whole variable domain, remainder taken from reference TRBV28 and TRBJ1-1, is DVKVTQSSRYLVKRTGEKVFLECVQDMDHENMFWYRQDPGLGLRLIYFSYDVKMKEKGDIPEGYSVSREKKERFSLILESASTNQTSMYLCASSLFRGNTEAFFGQGTRLTVV.

Ten or more counts support this clonotype. The chain is built from TRBV5-5 and TRBJ2-2; TRBD2 aligns across 11 bases. Trimming at V came to 1 base and at J to 6 bases, leaving 8 bases not matched to a gene. This CDR3 has 17 residues. Germline lookup yields CDR1 SGHKS and CDR2 YYEKEE (reference sequence). In DNA form, the CDR3 reads TGTGCCAGCAGCTTGCCAATACTAGCGGGAGAGGCCGGGGAGCTGTTTTTT. It yields the protein CASSLPILAGEAGELFF.

The V gene is TRBV4-1, the J gene TRBJ2-5; D may be TRBD1 (6 bases). Germline CDR1 MGHRA, CDR2 YSYEKL. V was pared by 3 bases and J by 7 bases, with 15 bases between. The length of the CDR3 is 14 residues. This CDR3 is CASSHLQGRWTQYF. The CDR3 coding sequence is TGCGCCAGCAGCCATCTACAGGGAAGATGGACCCAGTACTTC.

To note about this clonotype: A much larger clone differs from this one at a single base, so this may be a read error. The CDR3 ends on some other residue instead of the conserved phenylalanine or tryptophan, so this is likely a read error. The chain is built from TRBV7-2 and TRBJ1-1, with D perhaps TRBD1 (6 bases). CDR3 length: 16 residues. Trimming removed 6 bases from V and 0 bases from J, with 17 bases in between. Germline V gene sequence: CDR1 SGHTA, CDR2 FQGNSA. CDR3 nucleotides: TGTGCCAGCAGTTTATGGGTCAGGGGTATGAACACTGAAGCTTTCTCT. Translating it yields CASSLWVRGMNTEAFS.

The V gene is TRBV20-1, the J gene TRBJ2-7; maybe TRBD1 (5 bases). The V end lost 3 bases, the J end lost 6 bases, and 9 bases lay between the germline ends. Per germline, CDR1 DFQATT and CDR2 SNEGSKA (reference sequence). This CDR3 has 11 residues. The CDR3 is CSARQGGEQYF. CDR3 DNA: TGCAGTGCTAGGCAGGGCGGCGAGCAGTACTTC.

This clonotype has a handful of counts. The junction and the germline gene differ at one end; a read error may be behind it. CDR3 in amino acids: CASSLAGRLNTGELFF. The CDR3 DNA reads TGTGCCAGCAGTTTAGCAGGGAGGTTGAACACCGGGGAGCTGTTTTTT. V and J are TRBV7-2 and TRBJ2-2, with D tentatively TRBD2 (6 bases). CDR3 length: 16 residues. Per the germline V gene, CDR1 is SGHTA and CDR2 is FQGNSA.

This rearrangement joins TRBV10-2 to TRBJ2-7; 7 nucleotides match TRBD2. Germline loops: CDR1 WSHSY, CDR2 SAAADI. The CDR3 consists of 14 residues. V lost 6 bases to trimming and J lost 3 bases; unmatched junction nucleotides: 8. The CDR3 sequence is CASSSPAGNYEQYF. The CDR3 region has the DNA TGCGCCAGCAGCTCGCCAGCGGGGAACTACGAGCAGTACTTC.

Remarks on this clonotype: One end of the junction fails to match germline, which may point to a read error. This sequence joins TRBV2 and TRBJ1-2, with unresolved D. The CDR3 loop spans 10 amino acids. Germline V gene lookup returns CDR1 SNHLY and CDR2 FYNNEI. The CDR3 protein is CASSGRALAF. The CDR3 coding sequence is TGTGCCAGCAGTGGTCGGGCCCTAGCCTTC.

The J gene is TRBJ1-2, the V gene TRBV10-3, with a weak D call TRBD1 (5 bases). Germline assignment: CDR1 ENHRY and CDR2 SYGVKD. Trimming cost V 11 bases and J 3 bases, with 22 bases left between them. The CDR3 extends over 15 amino acids. The DNA for the CDR3 is TGTGCCCATTCCCAGGGCGGGAGAGGCGACTATGGCTACACCTTC. Translated: CAHSQGGRGDYGYTF.

The chain recombines TRBV7-4 with TRBJ2-5; 11 positions agree with TRBD2. This CDR3 contains 13 residues. Germline V gives CDR1 SGHVT, CDR2 SQSDAQ. The trim removed 11 bases at V and 2 bases at J, leaving 4 bases unmatched. CDR3: CAGGLAVQETQYF. The CDR3, as DNA: TGTGCCGGGGGACTAGCGGTACAAGAGACCCAGTACTTC.

The chain combines TRBV12-3 or TRBV12-4 with TRBJ1-5; D uncertain. V was shortened by 10 bases and J by 11 bases, with 18 bases between the two germline ends. The CDR3 runs 12 residues. The CDR3 DNA is TGTGCCAACGGCGGACTCGAAGAGACCCAGCATTTT. It encodes CANGGLEETQHF.

This clonotype occurred once. The chain carries TRBV7-2 and TRBJ1-2, with a weak D call TRBD1 (5 bases). The CDR3 covers 14 residues. Germline CDR1 and CDR2: SGHTA and FQGNSA. The V gene lost 2 bases and the J gene lost 3 bases, with 10 bases spanning the gap. DNA for the CDR3: TGTGCCAGCAGCTTAATCCGGGGCGACTATGGCTACACCTTC. Translation gives CASSLIRGDYGYTF.

This clonotype has a single count. This sequence joins TRBV29-1 and TRBJ2-7; 8 nucleotides agree with TRBD1. Germline CDR1 reads SQVTM; CDR2 reads ANQGSEA. The CDR3 loop spans 14 amino acids. Trimming cost V 7 bases and J 5 bases; bases outside gene matches: 13. CDR3 region: CSASGQGKRNEQYF. In DNA form, the CDR3 reads TGCAGCGCCAGCGGACAGGGCAAGCGGAACGAGCAGTACTTC.